This T cell receptor beta chain was identified during a study of human thymus T cells. Profiling relied on immunoSEQ multiplex PCR, and the TCRdb table lists in-frame clones only, not all of them. The sample shows tens of thousands of clones, about 94% of them seen only once. Donation was from healthy Finnish infants who were having corrective surgery that addressed congenital heart defects. An approximately 0.45-1 mL peripheral blood aliquot was taken intraoperatively from four of eight donors. All available leukocytes, rather than a set cell count, yielded the blood DNA. CDR1 and CDR2 (germline): MDHEN, SYDVKM. The CDR3 spans 14 residues. Trimming stripped 4 bases from V and 0 bases from J, with 10 bases between. Of note for this clone: Its antigen is not known.

Study-level points and caveats: It looked as if thymic and blood repertoires used V and J genes in a biased way.

The chain links TRBV28 to TRBJ2-7; perhaps TRBD2 as D (7 bases). This TCR was recovered from a boy under two years old with a congenital heart defect but otherwise immunologically healthy. Sequenced sample: blood. The CDR3 nucleotides are TGTGCCAGCAGTTCGCGGGGGCCCTCCTACGAGCAGTACTTC. Translation: CASSSRGPSYEQYF. The complete variable domain, with remaining parts taken from reference TRBV28 and TRBJ2-7, reads DVKVTQSSRYLVKRTGEKVFLECVQDMDHENMFWYRQDPGLGLRLIYFSYDVKMKEKGDIPEGYSVSREKKERFSLILESASTNQTSMYLCASSSRGPSYEQYFGPGTRLTVT.